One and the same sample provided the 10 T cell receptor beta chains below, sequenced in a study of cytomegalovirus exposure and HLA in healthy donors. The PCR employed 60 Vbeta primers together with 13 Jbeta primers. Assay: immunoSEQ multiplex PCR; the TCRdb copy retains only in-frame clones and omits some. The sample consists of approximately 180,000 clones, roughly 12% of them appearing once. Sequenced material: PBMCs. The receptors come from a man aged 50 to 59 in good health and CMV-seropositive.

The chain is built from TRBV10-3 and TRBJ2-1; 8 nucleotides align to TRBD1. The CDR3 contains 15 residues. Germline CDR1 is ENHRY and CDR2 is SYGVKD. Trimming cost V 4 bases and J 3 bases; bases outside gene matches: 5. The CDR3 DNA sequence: TGTGCCATCAGTGTGGACAGGGCGGGCTACAATGAGCAGTTCTTC. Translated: CAISVDRAGYNEQFF.

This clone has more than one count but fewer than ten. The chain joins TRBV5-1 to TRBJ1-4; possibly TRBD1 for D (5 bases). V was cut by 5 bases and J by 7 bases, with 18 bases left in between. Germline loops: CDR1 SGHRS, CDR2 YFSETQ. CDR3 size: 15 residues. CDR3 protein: CASRGGSGLGEKLFF. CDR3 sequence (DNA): TGCGCCAGCAGGGGGGGATCTGGTCTCGGTGAAAAACTGTTTTTT.

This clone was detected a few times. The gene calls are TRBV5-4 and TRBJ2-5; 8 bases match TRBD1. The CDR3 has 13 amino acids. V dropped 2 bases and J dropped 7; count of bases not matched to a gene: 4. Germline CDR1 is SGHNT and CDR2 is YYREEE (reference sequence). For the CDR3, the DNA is TGTGCCAGCAGCTTTCTTGACAGGGGGACCCAGTACTTC. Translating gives CASSFLDRGTQYF.

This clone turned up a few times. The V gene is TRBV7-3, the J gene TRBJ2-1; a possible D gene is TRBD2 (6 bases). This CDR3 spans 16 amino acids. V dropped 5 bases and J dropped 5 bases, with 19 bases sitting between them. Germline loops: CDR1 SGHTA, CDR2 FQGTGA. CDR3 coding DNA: TGTGCCAGCAGCCCAACGGGGACTCGGGCCGACAATGAGCAGTTCTTC. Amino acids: CASSPTGTRADNEQFF. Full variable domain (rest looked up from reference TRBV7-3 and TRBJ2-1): GAGVSQTPSNKVTEKGKYVELRCDPISGHTALYWYRQSLGQGPEFLIYFQGTGAADDSGLPNDRFFAVRPEGSVSTLKIQRTERGDSAVYLCASSPTGTRADNEQFFGPGTRLTVL.

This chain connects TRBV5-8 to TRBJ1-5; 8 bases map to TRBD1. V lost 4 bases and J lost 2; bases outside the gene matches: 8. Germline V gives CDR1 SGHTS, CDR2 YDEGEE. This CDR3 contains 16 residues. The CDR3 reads CASSIQGVNGNQPQHF. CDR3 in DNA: TGTGCCAGCAGCATACAGGGGGTTAATGGCAATCAGCCCCAGCATTTT.

The CDR3: CASRRDRISYEQYF. DNA for the CDR3: TGTGCCAGCAGACGGGACAGGATCTCCTACGAGCAGTACTTC. The V call is TRBV5-8, the J call TRBJ2-7, with TRBD1 matching 8 bases. V gave up 5 bases and J gave up 0 bases; unmatched junction bases: 4. In germline, CDR1 is SGHTS, CDR2 YDEGEE. CDR3 length: 14 amino acids.

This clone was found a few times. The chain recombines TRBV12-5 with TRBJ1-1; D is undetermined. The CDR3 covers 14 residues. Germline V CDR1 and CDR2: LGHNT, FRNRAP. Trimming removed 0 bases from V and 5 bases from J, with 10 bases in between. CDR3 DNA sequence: TGTGCTAGTGGTTTGGTATCTGCGGGGACTGAAGCTTTCTTT. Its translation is CASGLVSAGTEAFF.

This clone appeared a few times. CDR3 sequence reads: CASSAPLVGSRETQYF. Written as DNA, the CDR3 is TGTGCCAGCAGCGCTCCGCTAGTAGGTTCCAGAGAGACCCAGTACTTC. This chain links TRBV11-3 with TRBJ2-5; no clear D gene. Looked up from germline, CDR1 is SGHNT and CDR2 is YENEEA. V lost 5 bases, J lost 4 bases, and 20 bases lay in between. This CDR3 comprises 16 residues.

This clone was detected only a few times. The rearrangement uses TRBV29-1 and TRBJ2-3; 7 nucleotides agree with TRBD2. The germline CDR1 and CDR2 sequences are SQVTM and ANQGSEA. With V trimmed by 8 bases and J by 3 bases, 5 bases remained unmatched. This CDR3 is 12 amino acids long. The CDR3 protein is CSLRLATDTQYF. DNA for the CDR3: TGCAGCCTTCGACTAGCAACAGATACGCAGTATTTT.

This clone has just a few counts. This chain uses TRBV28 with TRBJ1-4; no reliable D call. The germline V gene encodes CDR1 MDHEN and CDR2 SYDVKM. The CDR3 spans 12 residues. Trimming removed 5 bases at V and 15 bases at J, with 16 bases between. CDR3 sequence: CASSTSGNVVFF. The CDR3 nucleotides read TGTGCCAGCAGTACCTCGGGTAACGTGGTGTTTTTT.